One sample yielded the 30 T cell receptor beta chains listed below, sequenced in a study of cytomegalovirus exposure and HLA in healthy donors (dated by TCRdb to 2016 to 2017). Library preparation was by the immunoSEQ multiplex PCR assay. A mixture of 60 forward primers for TCR Vbeta segments and 13 reverse primers for TCR Jbeta segments was used in the multiplex PCR. TCRdb took this table from immuneACCESS and kept in-frame rearrangements with V and J called. Such tables lack part of the clones; where checked against another copy, unresolved V genes explain under half of the gap, and the rest is unexplained. The sample profile shows around 99,000 clones; roughly 73% of them were found once. In total, the top ten clones hold around 6.6% of the sample. Sequenced: PBMCs. These receptors originate from a man between 45 and 60 years old in good health and CMV-seropositive.

This chain uses TRBV18 with TRBJ2-1; 9 nucleotides line up with TRBD2. V was clipped by 1 base and J by 6 bases; unmatched bases: 10. This CDR3 is 17 amino acids long. In germline, CDR1 is KGHSH, CDR2 LQKENI. In DNA, the CDR3 is TGTGCCAGCTCACCACTGGTAGCGGGGGATAGACCCAATGAGCAGTTCTTC. This gives the protein CASSPLVAGDRPNEQFF.

The chain uses TRBV9 and TRBJ2-4; perhaps TRBD2 as D (5 bases). Germline CDR1 and CDR2: SGDLS and YYNGEE. V was pared by 0 bases and J by 6 bases, with 13 bases between. The CDR3 extends over 15 amino acids. As DNA, the CDR3 is TGTGCCAGCAGCGTAGGTGACAACGAGGGAAACATTCAGTACTTC. It encodes CASSVGDNEGNIQYF.

CDR3 in DNA: TGTGCCAGCAGTACGCAGCGTAACTATGGCTACACCTTC. Protein product: CASSTQRNYGYTF. The V and J genes are TRBV6-5 and TRBJ1-2; no clear D gene. CDR3 size: 13 residues. Germline loops: CDR1 MNHEY, CDR2 SVGAGI. V lost 5 bases, J lost 1 base, and 8 bases lay in between.

This clone was counted between two and nine times. The chain combines TRBV4-3 with TRBJ2-7; D ambiguous. The CDR3 runs 15 residues. The V gene lost 1 base and the J gene lost 2 bases, with 12 bases spanning the gap. CDR1 and CDR2 from the germline V gene are LGHNA and YSLEER. The CDR3 loop is CASSQAYEAPYEQYF. CDR3 DNA: TGCGCCAGCAGCCAAGCTTACGAGGCCCCCTACGAGCAGTACTTC.

The CDR3 region has the DNA TGCGCCAGCAGCCAAGAGCTCGGCGGTTACTATGAAGCTTTCTTT. It is translated as CASSQELGGYYEAFF. This rearrangement joins TRBV4-3 to TRBJ1-1; no clear D gene. The length of the CDR3 is 15 residues. V was shortened by 0 bases and J by 7 bases, with 15 bases between the two germline ends. Germline V lookup: CDR1 LGHNA, CDR2 YSLEER.

The gene calls are TRBV5-1 and TRBJ1-6; 7 positions match TRBD1. Germline V lookup: CDR1 SGHRS, CDR2 YFSETQ. The CDR3 covers 14 residues. V shed 5 bases, J shed 7 bases, and the junction held 6 bases outside the gene matches. The CDR3 protein is CASSPGQDNSPLHF. The CDR3 nucleotides are TGCGCCAGCAGTCCAGGACAGGACAATTCACCCCTCCACTTT.

This rearrangement joins TRBV9 to TRBJ2-3; TRBD2 matches at 10 bases. V lost 4 bases, J lost 2 bases, and 4 bases stayed unmatched. CDR3 length equals 15 residues. The germline V gene has CDR1 SGDLS and CDR2 YYNGEE. CDR3 nucleotide sequence: TGTGCCAGCAGCCTAGCGGGGGATACCACAGATACGCAGTATTTT. This gives the protein CASSLAGDTTDTQYF.

V is TRBV6-1 and J is TRBJ2-7; D ambiguous. Trimming removed 2 bases at V and 4 bases at J, with 9 bases between. The CDR3 sequence is 13 residues long. Germline loops: CDR1 MNHNS, CDR2 SASEGT. CDR3 coding DNA: TGTGCCAGCAGTGAATCCTCCCGTTACGAGCAGTACTTC. Encoded protein: CASSESSRYEQYF.

This clone came up a few times. V and J are TRBV6-1 and TRBJ2-7; 9 bases are a match to TRBD1. Looked up from germline, CDR1 is MNHNS and CDR2 is SASEGT. The CDR3 contains 13 residues. V shed 10 bases, J shed 3 bases, and the junction held 7 bases outside the gene matches. The CDR3 here is CAKAQGAGYEQYF. CDR3 DNA: TGTGCCAAGGCACAGGGGGCGGGCTACGAGCAGTACTTC.

The chain employs TRBV15 and TRBJ1-1; weak D call: TRBD1 (5 bases). This CDR3 is built from 14 residues. CDR1 is LNHNV, CDR2 YYDKDF, per germline (reference sequence). V lost 1 base, J lost 10 bases, and 16 bases lay in between. The CDR3: CATSRGGSSSGAFF. The CDR3 DNA reads TGTGCCACCAGCAGAGGGGGCAGCTCCAGTGGAGCTTTCTTT.

This clone was seen more than once but under ten times. The chain carries TRBV7-3 and TRBJ1-3; D remains ambiguous. The CDR3 spans 14 residues. V lost 5 bases and J lost 0, with 8 bases in between. Germline CDR1 is SGHTA and CDR2 is FQGTGA. CDR3 loop: CASSRPGSGNTIYF. As DNA, the CDR3 is TGTGCCAGCAGCCGCCCCGGCTCTGGAAACACCATATATTTT.

The chain employs TRBV30 and TRBJ2-3; a possible D gene is TRBD2 (7 bases). Germline CDR1 GTSNPN, CDR2 SVGIG (reference sequence). The CDR3 consists of 14 residues. Trimming took 0 bases from V and 1 from J, leaving 8 bases between them. This CDR3 is CAWSVGGRTDTQYF. CDR3 sequence (DNA): TGTGCCTGGAGTGTGGGGGGGCGCACAGATACGCAGTATTTT.

The chain couples TRBV28 to TRBJ2-1, with D perhaps TRBD1 (6 bases). The CDR3 sequence is 14 residues long. V lost 5 bases and J lost 6, with 14 bases in between. CDR1 MDHEN and CDR2 SYDVKM come from the germline V gene. The CDR3 spells CASSPLGAPNEQFF. The CDR3 DNA follows: TGTGCCAGCAGTCCTCTGGGGGCCCCCAATGAGCAGTTCTTC. The entire variable domain, with the rest obtained from reference TRBV28 and TRBJ2-1, is as follows: DVKVTQSSRYLVKRTGEKVFLECVQDMDHENMFWYRQDPGLGLRLIYFSYDVKMKEKGDIPEGYSVSREKKERFSLILESASTNQTSMYLCASSPLGAPNEQFFGPGTRLTVL.

The chain links TRBV9 to TRBJ1-5; possible D gene TRBD1, 6 bases. CDR3 size: 15 residues. V was cut by 1 base and J by 3 bases, with 11 bases left in between. CDR1 is SGDLS, CDR2 YYNGEE, per germline. The CDR3 bases are TGTGCCAGCAGCGTATCATCAGGGGACAATCAGCCCCAGCATTTT. Amino acid sequence: CASSVSSGDNQPQHF.

The CDR3 spells CASSHPTPGQGSEAFF. DNA of the CDR3: TGCGCCAGCAGCCATCCTACTCCGGGACAGGGTTCTGAAGCTTTCTTT. The J gene is TRBJ1-1, the V gene TRBV4-1; 9 bases line up with TRBD1. Germline V gives CDR1 MGHRA, CDR2 YSYEKL. V shed 3 bases and J 6 bases; nucleotides not matched to a gene: 11. The CDR3 sequence is 16 residues long.

The CDR3 here is CASRVAFRTDTQYF. DNA of the CDR3: TGTGCCAGCAGGGTGGCTTTCCGCACAGATACGCAGTATTTT. The chain recombines TRBV6-5 with TRBJ2-3; D not certain. The CDR3 extends over 14 amino acids. V gave up 6 bases and J gave up 1 base, with 11 bases separating them. The germline V gene encodes CDR1 MNHEY and CDR2 SVGAGI.

This clone is a singleton in its sample. V usage is TRBV7-9 and J usage is TRBJ2-5; a weak D match, TRBD1 (6 bases). Germline V gives CDR1 SEHNR, CDR2 FQNEAQ (reference sequence). Trimming pared 5 bases from V and 5 bases from J, leaving 9 bases between. The CDR3 sequence is 12 residues long. In nucleotides, the CDR3 is TGTGCCAGCAGCCGTGACAGGGAGACCCAGTACTTC. This translates into CASSRDRETQYF.

Note on this clone: Relative to the germline gene, one junction end is altered; a read error may explain this. J is TRBJ1-5 and V is TRBV28; 7 positions match TRBD1. The CDR3 runs to 14 residues. From germline, CDR1 is MDHEN and CDR2 SYDVKM. CDR3 residues: CASRVGGYNQPQNF. The CDR3 DNA reads TGTGCCAGCAGGGTAGGGGGCTACAATCAGCCCCAGAATTTT. The entire variable domain, with the rest obtained from reference TRBV28 and TRBJ1-5, is as follows: DVKVTQSSRYLVKRTGEKVFLECVQDMDHENMFWYRQDPGLGLRLIYFSYDVKMKEKGDIPEGYSVSREKKERFSLILESASTNQTSMYLCASRVGGYNQPQNFGDGTRLSIL.

This rearrangement joins TRBV5-1 to TRBJ2-3; D is ambiguous. V was cut by 0 bases and J by 6 bases, with 14 bases left in between. CDR1 and CDR2 (germline): SGHRS, YFSETQ. CDR3 size: 15 residues. The CDR3 is CASSLGISHGDTQYF. Written as DNA, the CDR3 is TGCGCCAGCAGCTTGGGGATCTCACACGGGGATACGCAGTATTTT.

The V gene is TRBV19, the J gene TRBJ1-4; D is possibly TRBD1 (6 bases). This CDR3 is built from 16 residues. Germline assignment: CDR1 LNHDA and CDR2 SQIVND (reference sequence). Between the trimmed V and J ends, which lost 7 bases and 0 bases, there was a span of 15 bases. The CDR3 here is CASMARGIATNEKLFF. CDR3 DNA sequence: TGTGCCAGTATGGCCAGGGGAATTGCAACTAATGAAAAACTGTTTTTT.

Turning to this clone: Its ends do not fully match the called genes, so a read error is possible. This chain connects TRBV30 to TRBJ1-6; TRBD1 agrees at 9 bases. CDR1 is GTSNPN, CDR2 SVGIG, per germline (reference sequence). This CDR3 has 15 residues. The CDR3: CAWKDRGIYNSPLNF. DNA of the CDR3: TGTGCCTGGAAGGACAGGGGAATATATAATTCACCCCTCAACTTT.

The V and J genes are TRBV30 and TRBJ1-1, with D maybe TRBD1 (6 bases). The V end lost 4 bases, the J end lost 0 bases, and 21 bases lay between the germline ends. Germline CDR1 reads GTSNPN; CDR2 reads SVGIG (reference sequence). The CDR3 covers 17 residues. The CDR3 DNA reads as TGTGCCTGGACCCAACAGGGCCTGGTATTGGTGAACACTGAAGCTTTCTTT. Amino acid sequence: CAWTQQGLVLVNTEAFF.

This clone was seen once. The chain recombines TRBV29-1 with TRBJ2-5, with D possibly TRBD1 on 7 matching bases. V was pared by 6 bases and J by 5 bases, with 16 bases between. The CDR3 consists of 13 residues. Germline lookup yields CDR1 SQVTM and CDR2 ANQGSEA. Here the CDR3 DNA reads TGCAGCGTCTCAGGGGGGAGTGGGGAGACCCAGTACTTC. Translating gives CSVSGGSGETQYF.

The chain recombines TRBV11-2 with TRBJ2-1; 7 nucleotides match TRBD2. Germline CDR1 SGHAT, CDR2 FQNNGV. The CDR3 spans 16 residues. The trim removed 2 bases at V and 3 bases at J, leaving 7 bases unmatched. CDR3 protein: CASSLTGLVGYNEQFF. CDR3 DNA: TGTGCCAGCAGCTTAACCGGACTAGTCGGCTACAATGAGCAGTTCTTC.

Only a few counts were recorded for this clone. The V gene is TRBV6-5, the J gene TRBJ2-5; TRBD2 aligns across 12 bases. J gave up 4 bases and V 0 bases, and 3 bases lay outside the gene matches. The CDR3 sequence is 16 residues long. CDR1 and CDR2 (germline): MNHEY, SVGAGI. The CDR3 spells CASSYSASGGAETQYF. CDR3 sequence (DNA): TGTGCCAGCAGTTACTCGGCTAGCGGGGGGGCAGAGACCCAGTACTTC.

This CDR3 is CASSPWTGGSGYTF. The CDR3 DNA is TGTGCCAGCAGTCCCTGGACAGGGGGTAGTGGCTACACCTTC. The rearrangement uses TRBV27 and TRBJ1-2, with 10 positions matching TRBD1. V gave up 5 bases and J gave up 7 bases; unmatched junction bases: 7. The CDR3 totals 14 residues. From germline, CDR1 is MNHEY and CDR2 SMNVEV (reference sequence).

The DNA of the CDR3 is TGTGCCAGTAGGACTGGCTCCTACGAGCAGTACTTC. Translation gives CASRTGSYEQYF. V gene TRBV27 combines with J gene TRBJ2-7; D is perhaps TRBD2 (5 bases). Germline values: CDR1 MNHEY, CDR2 SMNVEV (reference sequence). The V gene lost 9 bases and the J gene lost 0 bases, with 9 bases spanning the gap. This CDR3 spans 12 amino acids.

This clone was recorded only once. V usage is TRBV7-3 and J usage is TRBJ2-2, with a weak D call TRBD1 (7 bases). The CDR3 is made up of 14 amino acids. Germline loops: CDR1 SGHTA, CDR2 FQGTGA. Trimming stripped 4 bases from V and 4 bases from J, with 10 bases between. CDR3: CASSYRGGTGELFF. CDR3 nucleotide sequence: TGTGCCAGCAGCTACAGGGGAGGCACCGGGGAGCTGTTTTTT.

The J gene is TRBJ2-2, the V gene TRBV25-1; 14 nucleotides line up with TRBD2. CDR1 is MGHDK, CDR2 SYGVNS, per germline. V shed 2 bases, J shed 5 bases, and the junction held 7 bases outside the gene matches. The CDR3 is 18 residues long. CDR3 in DNA: TGTGCCAGCAGTGAAGGACTAGCGGGGGGCCCGGGAACCGGGGAGCTGTTTTTT. Translating it yields CASSEGLAGGPGTGELFF.

This chain connects TRBV4-3 to TRBJ2-7; 9 bases are shared with TRBD1. This CDR3 is built from 15 residues. Trimming took 1 base from V and 3 from J; bases not matched to a gene: 4. CDR1 and CDR2 (germline): LGHNA, YSLEER. The CDR3 loop reads CASSQGRTGVYEQYF. CDR3 in DNA: TGCGCCAGCAGCCAAGGACGGACAGGGGTCTACGAGCAGTACTTC.